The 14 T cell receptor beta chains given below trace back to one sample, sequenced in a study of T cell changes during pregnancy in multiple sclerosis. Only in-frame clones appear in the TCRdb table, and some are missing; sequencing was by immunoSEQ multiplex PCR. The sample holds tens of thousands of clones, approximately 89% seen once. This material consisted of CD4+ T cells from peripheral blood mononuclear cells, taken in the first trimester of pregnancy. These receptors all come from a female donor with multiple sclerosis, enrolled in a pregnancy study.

CDR3 sequence: CASSLGTSVTDTQYF. The CDR3 nucleotides read TGCGCCAGCAGCTTGGGTACTAGCGTCACAGATACGCAGTATTTT. The J gene is TRBJ2-3, the V gene TRBV5-1; 7 nucleotides match TRBD2. CDR1 and CDR2 from the germline V gene are SGHRS and YFSETQ. Germline trimming cut 0 bases from V and 2 bases from J; bases unmatched to any gene: 3. The CDR3 length is 15 residues.

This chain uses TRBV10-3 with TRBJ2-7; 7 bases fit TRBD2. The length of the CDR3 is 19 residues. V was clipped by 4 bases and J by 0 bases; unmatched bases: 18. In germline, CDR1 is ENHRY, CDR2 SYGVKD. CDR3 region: CAISGPGSGQHKSSYEQYF. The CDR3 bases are TGTGCCATCAGTGGCCCTGGTAGCGGGCAGCACAAAAGCTCCTACGAGCAGTACTTC.

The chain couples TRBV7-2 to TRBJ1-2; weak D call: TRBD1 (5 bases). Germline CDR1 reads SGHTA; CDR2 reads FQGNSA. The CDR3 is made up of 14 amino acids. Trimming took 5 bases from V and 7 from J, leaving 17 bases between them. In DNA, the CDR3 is TGTGCCAGCAGCCCCGACCCAGACAGCCGTGGCTACACCTTC. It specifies CASSPDPDSRGYTF.

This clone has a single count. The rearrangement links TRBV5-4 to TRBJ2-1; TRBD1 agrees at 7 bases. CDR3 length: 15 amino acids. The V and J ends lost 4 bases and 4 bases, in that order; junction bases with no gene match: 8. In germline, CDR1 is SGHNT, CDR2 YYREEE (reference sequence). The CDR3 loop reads CASSTPGTAYNEQFF. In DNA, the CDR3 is TGTGCCAGCAGCACCCCCGGGACAGCATACAATGAGCAGTTCTTC.

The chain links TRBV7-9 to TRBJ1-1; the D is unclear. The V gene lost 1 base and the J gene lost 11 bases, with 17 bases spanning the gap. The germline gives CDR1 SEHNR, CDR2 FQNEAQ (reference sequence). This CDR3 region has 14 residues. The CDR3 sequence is CASSLVERSRTAFF. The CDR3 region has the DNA TGTGCCAGCAGCTTAGTCGAGCGGAGCCGGACGGCTTTCTTT.

This CDR3 is CATKGESSGNTIYF. The CDR3 region has the DNA TGTGCCACCAAGGGGGAAAGCTCTGGAAACACCATATATTTT. The V gene is TRBV6-5, the J gene TRBJ1-3; TRBD1 might be the D (6 bases). CDR3 length: 14 amino acids. Trimming stripped 10 bases from V and 0 bases from J, with 13 bases between. Germline V gene data show CDR1 as MNHEY and CDR2 as SVGAGI.

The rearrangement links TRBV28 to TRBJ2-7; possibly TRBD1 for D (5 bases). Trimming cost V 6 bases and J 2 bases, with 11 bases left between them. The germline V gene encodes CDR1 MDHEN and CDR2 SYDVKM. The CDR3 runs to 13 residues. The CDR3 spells CASRRQGTYEQYF. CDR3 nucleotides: TGTGCCAGCAGGAGGCAGGGCACCTACGAGCAGTACTTC. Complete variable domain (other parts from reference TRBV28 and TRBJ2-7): DVKVTQSSRYLVKRTGEKVFLECVQDMDHENMFWYRQDPGLGLRLIYFSYDVKMKEKGDIPEGYSVSREKKERFSLILESASTNQTSMYLCASRRQGTYEQYFGPGTRLTVT.

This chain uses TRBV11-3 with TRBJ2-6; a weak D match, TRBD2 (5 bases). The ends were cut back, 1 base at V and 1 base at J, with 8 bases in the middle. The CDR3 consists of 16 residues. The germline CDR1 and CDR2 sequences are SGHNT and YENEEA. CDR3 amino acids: CASSLGTGSGANVLTF. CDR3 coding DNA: TGTGCCAGCAGCTTAGGGACGGGGTCTGGGGCCAACGTCCTGACTTTC.

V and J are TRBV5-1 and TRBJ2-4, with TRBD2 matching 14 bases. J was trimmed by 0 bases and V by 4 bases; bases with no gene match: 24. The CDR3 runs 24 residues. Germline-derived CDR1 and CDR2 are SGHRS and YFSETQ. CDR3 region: CASSPTLPGLAGVLEIRAKNIQYF. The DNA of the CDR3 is TGCGCCAGCAGCCCAACACTGCCGGGACTAGCGGGAGTATTGGAGATCCGAGCCAAAAACATTCAGTACTTC.

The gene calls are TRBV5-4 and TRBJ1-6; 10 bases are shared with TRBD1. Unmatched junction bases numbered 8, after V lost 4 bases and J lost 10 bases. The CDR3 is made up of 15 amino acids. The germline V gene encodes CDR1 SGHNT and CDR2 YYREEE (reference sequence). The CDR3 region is CASSNDRGRNSPLHF. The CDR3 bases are TGTGCCAGCAGCAACGACAGGGGGCGCAACTCACCCCTCCACTTT. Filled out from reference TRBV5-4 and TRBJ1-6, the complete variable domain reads ETGVTQSPTHLIKTRGQQVTLRCSSQSGHNTVSWYQQALGQGPQFIFQYYREEENGRGNFPPRFSGLQFPNYSSELNVNALELDDSALYLCASSNDRGRNSPLHFGNGTRLTVT.

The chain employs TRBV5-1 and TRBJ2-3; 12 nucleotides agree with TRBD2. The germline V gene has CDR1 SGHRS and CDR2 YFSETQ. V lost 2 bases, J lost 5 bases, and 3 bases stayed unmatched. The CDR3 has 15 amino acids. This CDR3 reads CASSLTGLAGDTQYF. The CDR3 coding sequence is TGCGCCAGCAGCTTAACGGGACTAGCGGGAGATACGCAGTATTTT.

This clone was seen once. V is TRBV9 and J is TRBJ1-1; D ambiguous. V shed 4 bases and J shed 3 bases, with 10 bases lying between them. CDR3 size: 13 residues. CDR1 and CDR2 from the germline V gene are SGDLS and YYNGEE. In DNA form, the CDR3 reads TGTGCCAGCAGCACCCACGGTGACACTGAAGCTTTCTTT. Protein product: CASSTHGDTEAFF. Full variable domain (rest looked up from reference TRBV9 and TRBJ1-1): DSGVTQTPKHLITATGQRVTLRCSPRSGDLSVYWYQQSLDQGLQFLIQYYNGEERAKGNILERFSAQQFPDLHSELNLSSLELGDSALYFCASSTHGDTEAFFGQGTRLTVV.

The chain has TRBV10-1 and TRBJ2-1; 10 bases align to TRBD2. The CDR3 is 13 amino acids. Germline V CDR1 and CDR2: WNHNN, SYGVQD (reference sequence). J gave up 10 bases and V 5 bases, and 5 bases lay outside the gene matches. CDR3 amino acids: CASSLAGGNEQFF. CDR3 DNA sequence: TGCGCCAGCAGTTTAGCGGGAGGAAACGAGCAGTTCTTC.

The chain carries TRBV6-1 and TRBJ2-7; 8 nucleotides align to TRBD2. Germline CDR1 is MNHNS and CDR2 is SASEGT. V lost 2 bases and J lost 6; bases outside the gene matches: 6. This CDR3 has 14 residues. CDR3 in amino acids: CASSEPGLVVEQYF. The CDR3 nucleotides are TGTGCCAGCAGTGAACCGGGACTAGTTGTCGAGCAGTACTTC.